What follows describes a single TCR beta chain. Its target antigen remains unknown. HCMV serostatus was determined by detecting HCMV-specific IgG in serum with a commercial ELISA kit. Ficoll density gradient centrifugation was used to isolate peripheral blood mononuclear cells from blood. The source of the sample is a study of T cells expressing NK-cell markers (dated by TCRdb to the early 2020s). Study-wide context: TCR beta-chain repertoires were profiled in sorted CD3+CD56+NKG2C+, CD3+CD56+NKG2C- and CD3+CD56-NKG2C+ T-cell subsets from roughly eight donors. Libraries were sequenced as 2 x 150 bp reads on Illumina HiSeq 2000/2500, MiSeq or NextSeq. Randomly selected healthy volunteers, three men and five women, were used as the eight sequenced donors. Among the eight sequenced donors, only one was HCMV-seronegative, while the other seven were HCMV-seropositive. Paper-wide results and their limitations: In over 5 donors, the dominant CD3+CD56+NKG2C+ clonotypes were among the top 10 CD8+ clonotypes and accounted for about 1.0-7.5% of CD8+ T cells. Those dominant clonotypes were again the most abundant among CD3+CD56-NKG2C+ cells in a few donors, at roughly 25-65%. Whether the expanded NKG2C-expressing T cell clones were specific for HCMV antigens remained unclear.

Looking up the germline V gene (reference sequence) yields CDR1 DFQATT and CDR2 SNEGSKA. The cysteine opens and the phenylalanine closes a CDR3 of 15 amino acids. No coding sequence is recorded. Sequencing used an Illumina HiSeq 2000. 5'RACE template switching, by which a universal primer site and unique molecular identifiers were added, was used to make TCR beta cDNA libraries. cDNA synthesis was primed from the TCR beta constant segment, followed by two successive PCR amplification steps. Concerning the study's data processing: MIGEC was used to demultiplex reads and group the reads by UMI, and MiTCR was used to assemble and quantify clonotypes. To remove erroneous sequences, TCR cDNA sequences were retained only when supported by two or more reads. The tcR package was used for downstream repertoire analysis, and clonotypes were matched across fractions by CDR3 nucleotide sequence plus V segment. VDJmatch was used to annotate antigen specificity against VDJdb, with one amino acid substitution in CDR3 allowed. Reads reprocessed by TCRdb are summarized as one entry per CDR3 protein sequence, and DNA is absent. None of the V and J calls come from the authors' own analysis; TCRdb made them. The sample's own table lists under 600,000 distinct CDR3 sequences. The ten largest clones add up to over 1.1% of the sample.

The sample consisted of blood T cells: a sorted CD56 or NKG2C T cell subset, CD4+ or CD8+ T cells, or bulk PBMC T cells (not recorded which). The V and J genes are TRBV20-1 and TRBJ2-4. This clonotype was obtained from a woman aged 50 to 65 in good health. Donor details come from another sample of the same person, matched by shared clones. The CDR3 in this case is CSAERGGPAKNIQYF.